This TCR beta chain was retrieved from a study of post-analysis software for immune sequencing data. Study-wide background: In terms of disease course, relapsing-remitting, secondary progressive and progressive-relapsing multiple sclerosis were included. Study-level findings and limits: The five TRBV segments detected at higher frequency in patients than in controls included TRBV5-6, TRBV5-1 and TRBV20-1. Strong co-clustering by F measure was seen for same-batch samples. Controls significantly exceeded multiple sclerosis patients in normalized Chao1 diversity.

V lost 3 bases, J lost 7 bases, and 10 bases stayed unmatched. Germline loops: CDR1 DFQATT, CDR2 SNEGSKA (reference sequence). The CDR3 has 15 residues. As concerns this clonotype: Its antigen is as yet unknown.

The TCR beta cDNA libraries contained unique molecular identifiers. TCRdb fed the PCR reads into MiXCR, producing one record per CDR3 protein. The sample consists of around 440,000 distinct CDR3 sequences, less than 45% of them appearing once. The sequenced sample consisted of blood. The V call is TRBV20-1, the J call TRBJ1-2, with TRBD1 matching over 11 bases. The clonotype originates from a girl aged 10 to 17 with multiple sclerosis. The CDR3 reads CSASSPKDRGPGYTF. The CDR3 DNA reads TGCAGTGCTAGCTCCCCCAAGGACAGGGGGCCTGGCTACACCTTC.